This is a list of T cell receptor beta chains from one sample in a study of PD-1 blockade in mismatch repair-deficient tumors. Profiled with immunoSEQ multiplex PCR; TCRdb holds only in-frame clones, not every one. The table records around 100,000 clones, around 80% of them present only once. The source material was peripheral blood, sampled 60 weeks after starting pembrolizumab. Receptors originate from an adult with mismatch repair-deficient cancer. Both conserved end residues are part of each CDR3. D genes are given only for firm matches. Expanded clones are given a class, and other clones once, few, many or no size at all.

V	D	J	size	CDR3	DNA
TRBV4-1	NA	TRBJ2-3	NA	CASSQAGDTQYF	TGCGCCAGCAGCCAAGCTGGCGATACGCAGTATTTT
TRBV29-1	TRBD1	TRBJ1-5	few	CSVGQGGNQPQHF	TGCAGCGTTGGACAGGGTGGTAATCAGCCCCAGCATTTT
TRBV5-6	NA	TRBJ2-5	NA	CASTHRVDRETQYF	TGTGCCAGCACCCACAGGGTTGACAGAGAGACCCAGTACTTC
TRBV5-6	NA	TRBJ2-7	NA	CASSLTYRWRAYEQYF	TGTGCCAGCAGCCTGACCTACAGGTGGCGGGCCTACGAGCAGTACTTC
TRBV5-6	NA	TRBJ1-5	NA	CASSWGAGGGQPQHF	TGTGCCAGCAGCTGGGGGGCGGGAGGCGGTCAGCCCCAGCATTTT
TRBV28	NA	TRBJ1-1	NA	CASSLLGGWGTEAFF	TGTGCCAGCAGTTTATTGGGAGGGTGGGGCACTGAAGCTTTCTTT
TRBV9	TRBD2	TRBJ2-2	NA	CASSVSSRGGSTGELFF	TGTGCCAGCAGCGTTTCAAGTAGGGGCGGGAGTACCGGGGAGCTGTTTTTT
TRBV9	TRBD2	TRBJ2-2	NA	CASSARLAGPITGELFF	TGTGCCAGCAGCGCCAGACTAGCGGGACCCATCACCGGGGAGCTGTTTTTT
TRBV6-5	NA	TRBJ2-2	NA	CASSQYVSSTGELFF	TGTGCCAGCAGTCAATACGTTTCCAGCACCGGGGAGCTGTTTTTT
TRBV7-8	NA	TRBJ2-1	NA	CASSLVGPEGYEQFF	TGTGCCAGCAGCTTAGTAGGGCCAGAGGGGTATGAGCAGTTCTTC
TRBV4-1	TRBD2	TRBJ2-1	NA	CASSQVGLLGGNEQFF	TGCGCCAGCAGCCAAGTCGGCCTTTTGGGAGGGAATGAGCAGTTCTTC
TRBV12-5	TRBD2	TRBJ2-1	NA	CASGPGLGDEQFF	TGTGCTAGTGGTCCGGGACTAGGGGATGAGCAGTTCTTC
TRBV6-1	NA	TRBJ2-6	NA	CASLASGANVLTF	TGTGCCAGCCTCGCCTCTGGGGCCAACGTCCTGACTTTC
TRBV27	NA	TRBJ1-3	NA	CASRGHSGNTIYF	TGTGCCAGCAGGGGTCACTCTGGAAACACCATATATTTT
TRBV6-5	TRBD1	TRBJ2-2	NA	CASSQGQGLPGELFF	TGTGCCAGCAGTCAGGGACAGGGCCTCCCCGGGGAGCTGTTTTTT
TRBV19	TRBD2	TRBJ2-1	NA	CASTPLAGGDYNEQFF	TGTGCCAGTACCCCGCTAGCGGGAGGGGACTACAATGAGCAGTTCTTC
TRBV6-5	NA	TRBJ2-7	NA	CASSRDTPYEQYF	TGTGCCAGCAGCCGGGACACCCCCTACGAGCAGTACTTC
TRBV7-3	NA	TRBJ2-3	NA	CASSLDPGADTQYF	TGTGCCAGCAGCTTAGATCCAGGGGCAGATACGCAGTATTTT
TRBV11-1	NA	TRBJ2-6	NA	CASSPRSAGANVLTF	TGTGCCAGCAGCCCTAGATCGGCAGGGGCCAACGTCCTGACTTTC
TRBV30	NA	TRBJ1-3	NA	CAWSVGTSAVTTIYF	TGTGCCTGGAGTGTAGGGACCTCCGCAGTCACCACCATATATTTT
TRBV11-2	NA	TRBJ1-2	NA	CASSLERAGGYTF	TGTGCCAGCAGCTTAGAGAGGGCGGGCGGCTACACCTTC
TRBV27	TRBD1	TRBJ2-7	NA	CASSQDRGDEQYF	TGTGCCAGCAGTCAGGACAGGGGCGACGAGCAGTACTTC